Listed below are T cell receptor beta chains from one sample, sequenced in a study of T cell responses to AZD1222 COVID-19 vaccine. Clones were read by immunoSEQ multiplex PCR, and TCRdb kept only the in-frame ones, dropping some. The table records roughly 120,000 clones, roughly 87% of them present only once. The input for sequencing was peripheral blood, taken on day 0 of AZD1222 vaccination. The receptors come from an adult in good health. Both conserved end residues are part of each CDR3. The D gene is left open where the match is weak.

J	D	V	DNA	CDR3
TRBJ2-3	TRBD2	TRBV5-4	TGTGCCAGCAGTTATCGACTAGCGGGGGGGTCCGATACGCAGTATTTT	CASSYRLAGGSDTQYF
TRBJ1-2	.	TRBV7-6	TGTGCCAGCAGCTTAGCAGAATGGGACCGCACAGGCTATGGCTACACCTTC	CASSLAEWDRTGYGYTF
TRBJ1-1	.	TRBV10-3	TGTGCCACTTGGGCCTCCACTGAAGCTTTCTTT	CATWASTEAFF
TRBJ2-3	.	TRBV5-1	TGCGCCAGCAAATTGGAGGTAGTGTTCCCAACAGATACGCAGTATTTT	CASKLEVVFPTDTQYF
TRBJ1-1	.	TRBV6-5	TGTGCCAGCAGCCCCGACACCTGGAACACTGAAGCTTTCTTT	CASSPDTWNTEAFF
TRBJ2-7	TRBD1	TRBV18	TGTGCCAGCTCCCGGACAGGGGGTAACTCCGAGCAGTACTTC	CASSRTGGNSEQYF
TRBJ2-1	TRBD2	TRBV7-9	TGTGCCAGCAGTTCCGGACTAGCGGGGGCTCTTAAGCAGTTCTTC	CASSSGLAGALKQFF
TRBJ1-2	.	TRBV7-9	TGTGCCAGCAGCCCTACAGTGGGGTACTATGGCTACACCTTC	CASSPTVGYYGYTF
TRBJ1-6	.	TRBV19	TGTGCCAGTAGTATACAGGGAAATTCACCCCTCCACTTT	CASSIQGNSPLHF
TRBJ2-5	.	TRBV28	TGTGCCAGCAGTTTGGCGGACCAGGGGGAGACCCAGTACTTC	CASSLADQGETQYF
TRBJ2-7	.	TRBV7-7	TGTGCCAGCAGCTTAGGGAGGGGCGCCGAGCAGTACTTC	CASSLGRGAEQYF
TRBJ2-3	TRBD2	TRBV10-1	TGCGCCAGCAGTGTGACTAGCGGGACAGATACGCAGTATTTT	CASSVTSGTDTQYF
TRBJ2-2	.	TRBV10-1	TGCGCCAGCCGCGAGAACACCGGGGAGCTGTTTTTT	CASRENTGELFF
TRBJ1-1	.	TRBV5-1	TGCGCCAGCAGCCCCTCTGGAGGGCTTTCGGCTGAAGCTTTCTTT	CASSPSGGLSAEAFF
TRBJ2-7	TRBD1	TRBV11-2	TGTGCCAGCGGAGCAACCGGGACAGGGGCCTACGAGCAGTACTTC	CASGATGTGAYEQYF
TRBJ1-3	.	TRBV4-1	TGCGCCAGCAGCCAAGAGATCGCCCTCTCTGGAAACACCATATATTTT	CASSQEIALSGNTIYF
TRBJ2-5	.	TRBV11-2	TGTGCCAGCAGCGTCCGGCCGCAAGAGACCCAGTACTTC	CASSVRPQETQYF
TRBJ1-1	.	TRBV18	TGTGCCAGCCAAGACAGTTCCGTGACTGAAGCTTTCTTT	CASQDSSVTEAFF